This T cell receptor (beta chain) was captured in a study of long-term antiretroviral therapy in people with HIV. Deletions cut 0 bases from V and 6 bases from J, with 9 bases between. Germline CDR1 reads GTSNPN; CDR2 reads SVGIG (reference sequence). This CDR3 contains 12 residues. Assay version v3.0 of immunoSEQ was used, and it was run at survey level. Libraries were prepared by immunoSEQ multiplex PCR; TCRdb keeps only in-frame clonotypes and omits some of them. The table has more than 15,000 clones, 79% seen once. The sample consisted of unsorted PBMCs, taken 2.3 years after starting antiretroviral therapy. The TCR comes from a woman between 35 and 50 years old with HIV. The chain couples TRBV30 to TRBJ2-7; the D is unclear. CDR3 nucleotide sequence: TGTGCCTGGAGTGTTCTGGGTCCCGAGCAGTACTTC. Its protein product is CAWSVLGPEQYF.